This T cell receptor beta chain is from a study of CD8+ T cells in alopecia areata. Overall study: Patients given treatment had severity scored by the percentage of scalp area affected.

Study observations and caveats: While tofacitinib was given, many expanded lesional clones persisted in scalp and blood.

Treatment indicated: oral pan-JAK inhibitor, 5-10 mg twice daily. As for this clone: The antigen remains unidentified.

Per the germline V gene, CDR1 is SNHLY and CDR2 is FYNNEI. Trimming left V 10 bases short and J 5 bases short, with 23 bases between. The CDR3 runs to 15 residues. Following extraction, RNA underwent reverse transcription to cDNA, which served as the sequencing template. Produced via immunoSEQ multiplex PCR; TCRdb's table is partial and in-frame only. The table records approximately 210,000 clones, 64% of them present only once. This chain joins TRBV2 and TRBJ2-5; maybe TRBD1 (6 bases). This material consisted of CD4+ T cells sorted from blood, taken around week 49, from a patient treated with tofacitinib. This sequence was found in a human donor with alopecia areata. This CDR3 is CANSNRRSQGETQYF. The DNA for the CDR3 is TGTGCCAACTCGAACAGGCGCTCCCAGGGGGAGACCCAGTACTTC.